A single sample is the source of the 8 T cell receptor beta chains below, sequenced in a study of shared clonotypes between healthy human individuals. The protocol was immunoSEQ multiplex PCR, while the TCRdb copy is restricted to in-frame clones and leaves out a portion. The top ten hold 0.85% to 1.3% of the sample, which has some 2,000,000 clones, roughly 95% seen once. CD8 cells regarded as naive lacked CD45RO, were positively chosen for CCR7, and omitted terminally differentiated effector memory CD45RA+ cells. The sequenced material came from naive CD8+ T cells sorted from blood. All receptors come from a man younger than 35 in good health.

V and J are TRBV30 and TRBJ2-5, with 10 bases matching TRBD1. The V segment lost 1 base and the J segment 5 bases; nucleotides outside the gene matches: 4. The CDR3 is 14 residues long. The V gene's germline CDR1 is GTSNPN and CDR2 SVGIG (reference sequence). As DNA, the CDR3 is TGTGCCTGGAGTGAGGGACAGGGGTATGAGACCCAGTACTTC. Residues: CAWSEGQGYETQYF.

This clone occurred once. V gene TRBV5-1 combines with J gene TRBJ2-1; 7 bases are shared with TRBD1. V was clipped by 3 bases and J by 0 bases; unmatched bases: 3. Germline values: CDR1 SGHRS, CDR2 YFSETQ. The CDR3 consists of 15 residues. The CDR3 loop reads CASSYRDSSYNEQFF. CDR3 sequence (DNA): TGCGCCAGCAGCTACCGGGACAGCTCCTACAATGAGCAGTTCTTC.

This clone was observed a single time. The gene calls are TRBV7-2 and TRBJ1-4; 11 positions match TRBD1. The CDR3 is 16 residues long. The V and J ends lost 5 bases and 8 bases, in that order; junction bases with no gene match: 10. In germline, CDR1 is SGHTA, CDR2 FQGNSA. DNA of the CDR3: TGTGCCAGCAGCCAAAGCGGACAGGGGGCTTGGGAAAAACTGTTTTTT. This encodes CASSQSGQGAWEKLFF.

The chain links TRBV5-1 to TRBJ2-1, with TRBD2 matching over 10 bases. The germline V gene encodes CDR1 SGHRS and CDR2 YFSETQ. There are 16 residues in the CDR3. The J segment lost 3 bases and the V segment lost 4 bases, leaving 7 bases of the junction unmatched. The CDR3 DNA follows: TGCGCCAGCAGCCGCTATCTAGCGGGAGACTACAATGAGCAGTTCTTC. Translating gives CASSRYLAGDYNEQFF.

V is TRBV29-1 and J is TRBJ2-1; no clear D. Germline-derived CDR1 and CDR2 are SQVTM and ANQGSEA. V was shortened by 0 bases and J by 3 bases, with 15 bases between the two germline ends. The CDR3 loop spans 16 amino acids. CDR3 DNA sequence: TGCAGCGTTGAAGATCAGCCCGTGAAAGACTACAATGAGCAGTTCTTC. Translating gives CSVEDQPVKDYNEQFF.

The CDR3, as DNA: TGTGCCAGCAGCTTGGGGAGGACAGTAACAGATACGCAGTATTTT. This encodes CASSLGRTVTDTQYF. The chain is built from TRBV5-4 and TRBJ2-3; TRBD1 might be the D (6 bases). CDR1 and CDR2 (germline): SGHNT, YYREEE (reference sequence). This CDR3 region has 15 residues. Trimming left V 0 bases short and J 3 bases short, with 11 bases between.

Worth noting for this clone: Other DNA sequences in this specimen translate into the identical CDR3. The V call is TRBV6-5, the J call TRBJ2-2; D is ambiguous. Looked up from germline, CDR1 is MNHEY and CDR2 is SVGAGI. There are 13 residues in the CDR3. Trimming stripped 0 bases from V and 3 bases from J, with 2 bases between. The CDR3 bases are TGTGCCAGCAGTTACTCCTACACCGGGGAGCTGTTTTTT. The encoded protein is CASSYSYTGELFF.

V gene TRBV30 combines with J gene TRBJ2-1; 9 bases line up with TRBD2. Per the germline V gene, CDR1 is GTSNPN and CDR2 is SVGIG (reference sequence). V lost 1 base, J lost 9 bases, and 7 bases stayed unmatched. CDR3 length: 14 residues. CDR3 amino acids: CAWSGTLAGIEQFF. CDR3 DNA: TGTGCCTGGAGTGGTACACTAGCGGGTATTGAGCAGTTCTTC.